The next 15 T cell receptor beta chains were all read from a single sample in a study of blood T cells in healthy people across ages. It was with a sample-barcoded 5' primer and a J-beta primer mix that a second PCR of roughly 7 to 11 cycles was run. TCRdb re-called the 5' RACE reads with MiXCR, one entry per CDR3 protein. Here the sample spans some 1.5 million distinct CDR3 sequences, less than 45% being singletons. Sequencing used blood. The receptors were gathered from a woman younger than 30 in good health.

A few counts support this clonotype. The chain recombines TRBV7-9 with TRBJ2-7; tentative D call: TRBD1 (8 bases). Trimming removed 3 bases from V and 7 bases from J, with 28 bases in between. Germline lookup yields CDR1 SEHNR and CDR2 FQNEAQ (reference sequence). CDR3 length: 18 amino acids. The CDR3 spells CASSLGRGTGLSYNEQYF. Here the CDR3 DNA reads TGTGCCAGCAGCTTGGGGAGGGGGACAGGCCTCTCTTACAATGAGCAGTACTTC.

The table lists this clonotype with a few counts. The chain links TRBV9 to TRBJ2-1; 13 bases map to TRBD2. The V segment lost 0 bases and the J segment 10 bases; nucleotides outside the gene matches: 10. CDR3 length: 17 residues. The germline CDR1 and CDR2 sequences are SGDLS and YYNGEE. The CDR3 nucleotides read TGTGCCAGCAGCGTAGAGTCGACTAGCGGGGGGAAAGGGGAGCAGTTCTTC. Residues: CASSVESTSGGKGEQFF.

V gene TRBV12-3 or TRBV12-4 combines with J gene TRBJ2-2, with 7 bases lining up with TRBD2. This CDR3 is 16 amino acids long. Trimming removed 6 bases from V and 2 bases from J; junction bases left unmatched: 9. The CDR3 DNA follows: TGTGCCAGCAGACAAAGCGGGGTATCCAACACCGGGGAGCTGTTTTTT. It yields the protein CASRQSGVSNTGELFF.

The genes are TRBV30 and TRBJ1-1, with D perhaps matching TRBD1 (5 bases). The V gene lost 0 bases and the J gene lost 3 bases, with 8 bases spanning the gap. The CDR3 spans 13 residues. Germline-derived CDR1 and CDR2 are GTSNPN and SVGIG (reference sequence). The CDR3 loop is CAWSVMGHTEAFF. In DNA form, the CDR3 reads TGTGCCTGGAGTGTAATGGGGCACACTGAAGCTTTCTTT.

This clonotype was recorded at least ten times. The rearrangement uses TRBV11-2 and TRBJ2-7, with 9 bases fitting TRBD1. Per the germline V gene, CDR1 is SGHAT and CDR2 is FQNNGV. The trim removed 3 bases at V and 4 bases at J, leaving 4 bases unmatched. This CDR3 has 14 amino acids. CDR3 DNA: TGTGCCAGCAGCTTCGGGACAGGGCGGTACGAGCAGTACTTC. Its protein product is CASSFGTGRYEQYF.

This rearrangement joins TRBV18 to TRBJ2-3; D possibly uses TRBD1 or TRBD2 (5 bases each). The CDR3 is 15 residues long. Germline V CDR1 and CDR2: KGHSH, LQKENI. V was trimmed by 4 bases and J by 5 bases, leaving 16 bases between them. The CDR3 protein is CASSHRDHLGDTQYF. DNA of the CDR3: TGTGCCAGCTCACACCGGGACCATCTGGGAGATACGCAGTATTTT.

This clonotype was observed a few times. The chain links TRBV12-3 or TRBV12-4 to TRBJ2-2; D call uncertain. The CDR3 totals 13 residues. The ends were cut back, 3 bases at V and 6 bases at J, with 8 bases in the middle. The CDR3: CASSFVGSGELFF. In DNA form, the CDR3 reads TGTGCCAGCAGTTTCGTGGGGTCCGGGGAGCTGTTTTTT.

This clonotype was seen many times. V usage is TRBV4-1 and J usage is TRBJ2-3; no definite D call. The ends were cut back, 3 bases at V and 1 base at J, with 8 bases in the middle. Germline values: CDR1 MGHRA, CDR2 YSYEKL. The CDR3 has 14 amino acids. The CDR3 region is CASSQKRGTDTQYF. CDR3 DNA sequence: TGCGCCAGCAGCCAGAAAAGGGGCACAGATACGCAGTATTTT.

V usage is TRBV9 and J usage is TRBJ2-1; 10 positions match TRBD2. Germline V gene lookup returns CDR1 SGDLS and CDR2 YYNGEE. The V gene end was trimmed by 4 bases and the J gene end by 5 bases; junction bases not matched to a gene: 3. The CDR3 runs to 14 residues. The CDR3: CASSPTSGHNEQFF. In DNA, the CDR3 is TGTGCCAGCAGCCCGACTAGCGGGCACAATGAGCAGTTCTTC.

V gene TRBV6-6 combines with J gene TRBJ1-2, with D uncertain. Trimming shortened V by 2 bases and J by 4 bases, and 8 bases separated the two germline ends. Germline CDR1 reads MNHNY; CDR2 reads SVGAGI (reference sequence). The length of the CDR3 is 13 residues. The CDR3 nucleotides read TGTGCCAGCAGTTACGGTCTTAGCTATGGCTACACCTTC. As protein: CASSYGLSYGYTF.

This chain joins TRBV19 and TRBJ2-7, with D unclear. CDR1 and CDR2 from the germline V gene are LNHDA and SQIVND (reference sequence). The germline V and J ends were trimmed by 6 bases and 7 bases, with 19 bases remaining between them. The CDR3 has 14 amino acids. The DNA of the CDR3 is TGTGCCAGTAGCACCGGGTGGACCTACAATGAGCAGTACTTC. This translates into CASSTGWTYNEQYF.

This clonotype has a handful of counts. The rearrangement joins TRBV7-2 to TRBJ2-7; D gene unclear. CDR1 and CDR2 from the germline V gene are SGHTA and FQGNSA. The CDR3 consists of 13 residues. The V and J ends lost 4 bases and 4 bases respectively, with 11 bases between them. CDR3: CASSYQTDYEQYF. The CDR3 DNA is TGTGCCAGCAGCTACCAGACGGATTACGAGCAGTACTTC.

This clonotype was seen a few times. This sequence joins TRBV6-2 or TRBV6-3 and TRBJ2-3, with D possibly TRBD2 on 5 matching bases. Germline assignment: CDR1 MNHEY and CDR2 SVGEGT. Trimming took off 9 bases at V and 6 bases at J, with 16 bases between the two ends. This CDR3 is built from 13 residues. The CDR3 bases are TGTGCCAGTCACCGGGCCGGCGGGGATACGCAGTATTTT. This gives the protein CASHRAGGDTQYF.

V and J are TRBV12-3 or TRBV12-4 and TRBJ2-2; a possible D gene is TRBD2 (6 bases). The CDR3 is 13 residues long. V shed 6 bases and J shed 6 bases, with 11 bases lying between them. The CDR3 nucleotides are TGTGCCAGCAGCCTACTAGCTGCCGGGGAGCTGTTTTTT. Translating it yields CASSLLAAGELFF.

There are a few counts of this clonotype. This chain joins TRBV7-9 and TRBJ2-1, with TRBD2 matching 10 bases. Losses at the gene ends were 2 bases for V and 8 bases for J; bases not matched to a gene: 6. This CDR3 region has 15 residues. Per germline, CDR1 SEHNR and CDR2 FQNEAQ (reference sequence). CDR3 protein: CASSLLSSGSYEQFF. Written as DNA, the CDR3 is TGTGCCAGCAGCTTACTGTCTAGCGGGAGTTATGAGCAGTTCTTC. Drawing the rest from reference TRBV7-9 and TRBJ2-1, the complete variable domain is DTGVSQNPRHKITKRGQNVTFRCDPISEHNRLYWYRQTLGQGPEFLTYFQNEAQLEKSRLLSDRFSAERPKGSFSTLEIQRTEQGDSAMYLCASSLLSSGSYEQFFGPGTRLTVL.